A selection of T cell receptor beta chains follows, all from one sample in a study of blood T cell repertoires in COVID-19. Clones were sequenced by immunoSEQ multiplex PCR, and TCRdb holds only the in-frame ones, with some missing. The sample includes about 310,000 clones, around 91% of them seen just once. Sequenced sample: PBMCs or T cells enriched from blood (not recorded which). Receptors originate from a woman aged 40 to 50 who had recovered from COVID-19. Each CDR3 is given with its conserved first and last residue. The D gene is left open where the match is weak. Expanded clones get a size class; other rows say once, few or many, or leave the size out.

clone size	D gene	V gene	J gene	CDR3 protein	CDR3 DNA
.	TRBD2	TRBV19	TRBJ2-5	CASSVRRTSGGQETQYF	TGTGCCAGTAGTGTACGACGGACTAGCGGGGGCCAAGAGACCCAGTACTTC
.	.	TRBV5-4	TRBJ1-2	CASSLGQALYGYTF	TGTGCCAGCAGCTTGGGGCAGGCCCTCTATGGCTACACCTTC
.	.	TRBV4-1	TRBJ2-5	CASSQERGETQYF	TGCGCCAGCAGCCAAGAAAGGGGGGAGACCCAGTACTTC
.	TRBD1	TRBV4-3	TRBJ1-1	CASSQDVGQATEAFF	TGCGCCAGCAGCCAAGATGTGGGACAGGCCACTGAAGCTTTCTTT
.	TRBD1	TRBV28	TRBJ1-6	CASSPFRDRGTSSYNSPLHF	TGTGCCAGCAGTCCCTTTAGGGACAGGGGGACTAGCTCCTATAATTCACCCCTCCACTTT
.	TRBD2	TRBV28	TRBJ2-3	CASSPGLAGEADTQYF	TGTGCCAGCAGCCCTGGACTAGCGGGGGAGGCAGATACGCAGTATTTT
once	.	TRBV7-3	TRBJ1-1	CASSHGGSTEAFF	TGTGCCAGCAGCCACGGGGGATCCACTGAAGCTTTCTTT
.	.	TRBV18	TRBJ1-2	CASSNLDTSYGYTF	TGTGCCAGCTCAAACTTGGACACCTCCTATGGCTACACCTTC
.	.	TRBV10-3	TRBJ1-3	CAISEWRNSGNTIYF	TGTGCCATCAGTGAGTGGCGGAACTCTGGAAACACCATATATTTT
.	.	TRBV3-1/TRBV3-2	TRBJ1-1	CASSQGTDPFTEAFF	TGTGCCAGCAGCCAAGGGACAGATCCTTTCACTGAAGCTTTCTTT
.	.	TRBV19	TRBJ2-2	CASSIDRGQRGGELFF	TGTGCCAGTAGTATAGACCGAGGACAGCGGGGTGGGGAGCTGTTTTTT
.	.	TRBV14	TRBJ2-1	CASSQGGVVNEQFF	TGTGCCAGCAGTCAGGGGGGCGTCGTCAATGAGCAGTTCTTC
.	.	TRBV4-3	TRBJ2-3	CASSQDRTSTDTQYF	TGCGCCAGCAGCCAAGATCGGACTAGCACAGATACGCAGTATTTT
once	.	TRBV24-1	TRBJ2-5	CATSGSRAGSLPLETQYF	TGTGCCACCAGTGGGAGCAGGGCAGGGTCTCTTCCCCTAGAGACCCAGTACTTC
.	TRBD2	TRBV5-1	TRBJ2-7	CASSPRTSGFSYEQYF	TGCGCCAGCAGCCCACGGACTAGCGGATTCTCCTACGAGCAGTACTTC
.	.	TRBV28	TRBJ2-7	CASSKPRGGVSSYEQYF	TGTGCCAGCAGTAAACCAAGGGGCGGGGTAAGCTCCTACGAGCAGTACTTC
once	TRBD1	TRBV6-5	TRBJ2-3	CASSATGGGDTQYF	TGTGCCAGCAGCGCAACAGGGGGTGGAGATACGCAGTATTTT
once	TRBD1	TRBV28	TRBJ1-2	CATSFGTGRTDGYTF	TGTGCCACCAGCTTTGGGACAGGGCGAACGGATGGCTACACCTTC
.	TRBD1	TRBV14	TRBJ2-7	CASSRGTVYEQYF	TGTGCCAGCAGCCGTGGGACAGTCTACGAGCAGTACTTC
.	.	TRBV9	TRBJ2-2	CASSPGQTTGELFF	TGTGCCAGCAGCCCCGGACAGACCACCGGGGAGCTGTTTTTT
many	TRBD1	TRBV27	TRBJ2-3	CASQLRDRVSDTQYF	TGTGCCAGTCAGCTCCGGGACAGGGTTAGCGATACGCAGTATTTT
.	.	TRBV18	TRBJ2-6	CASSPDRSGANVLTF	TGTGCCAGCTCACCAGACAGATCTGGGGCCAACGTCCTGACTTTC